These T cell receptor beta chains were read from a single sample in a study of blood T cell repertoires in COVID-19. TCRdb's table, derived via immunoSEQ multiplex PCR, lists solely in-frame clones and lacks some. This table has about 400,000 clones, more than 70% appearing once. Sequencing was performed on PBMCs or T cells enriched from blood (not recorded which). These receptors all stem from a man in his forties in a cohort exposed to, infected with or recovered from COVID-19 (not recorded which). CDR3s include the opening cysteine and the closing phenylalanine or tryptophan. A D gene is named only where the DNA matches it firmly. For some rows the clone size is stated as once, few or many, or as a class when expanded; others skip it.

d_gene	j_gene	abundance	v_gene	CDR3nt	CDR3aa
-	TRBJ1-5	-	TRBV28	TGTGCCAGCAGTTTATCCACAGTTAGCAATCAGCCCCAGCATTTT	CASSLSTVSNQPQHF
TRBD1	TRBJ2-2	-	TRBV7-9	TGTGCCAGCAGCCCTCGACAGGGGGCTGGGACCGGGGAGCTGTTTTTT	CASSPRQGAGTGELFF
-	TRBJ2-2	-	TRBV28	TGTGCCAGCAGTAATCCGGGGAACACCGGGGAGCTGTTTTTT	CASSNPGNTGELFF
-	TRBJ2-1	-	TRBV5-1	TGCGCCAGCAGGTCCCTAGCGAACTCCTACAATGAGCAGTTCTTC	CASRSLANSYNEQFF
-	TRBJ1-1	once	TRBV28	TGTGCCAGCAGTTTATCCAAGAACACTGAAGCTTTCTTT	CASSLSKNTEAFF
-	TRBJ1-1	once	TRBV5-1	TGCGCCAGCAGCGGATTGCCGGGACAAGTATTGAACACTGAAGCTTTCTTT	CASSGLPGQVLNTEAFF
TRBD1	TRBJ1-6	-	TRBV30	TGTGCCTGGAAAGGGGGACAGAGCTCCTATAATTCACCCCTCCACTTT	CAWKGGQSSYNSPLHF
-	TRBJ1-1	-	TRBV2	TGTGCCAGCAGTGCGTCGGGGGGCACTGAAGCTTTCTTT	CASSASGGTEAFF
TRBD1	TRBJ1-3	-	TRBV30	TGTGCCTGGAGTGTTGACAGGGTCCTCTCTGGAAACACCATATATTTT	CAWSVDRVLSGNTIYF
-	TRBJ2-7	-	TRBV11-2	TGTGCCAGCAGCCCCACGACAGGATTATACGAGCAGTACTTC	CASSPTTGLYEQYF
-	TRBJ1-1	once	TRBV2	TGTGCCAGCAGCCTGCGATGGACTGAAGCTTTCTTT	CASSLRWTEAFF
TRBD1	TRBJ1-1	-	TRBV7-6	TGTGCCAGCAGCGCACTGGGGACAGACATGAACACTGAAGCTTTCTTT	CASSALGTDMNTEAFF
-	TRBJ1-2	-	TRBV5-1	TGCGCCAGCAGCTTGGGGGGCGCAGGACGATATGGCTACACCTTC	CASSLGGAGRYGYTF
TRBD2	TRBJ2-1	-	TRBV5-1	TGCGCCAGCAGCTTGGGGCTAGCGGGAGGGCAAAATGAGCAGTTCTTC	CASSLGLAGGQNEQFF
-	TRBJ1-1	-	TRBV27	TGTGCCAGCAGTCCCGGACTCATGAACACTGAAGCTTTCTTT	CASSPGLMNTEAFF
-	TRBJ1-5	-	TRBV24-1	TGTGCCACCAGTGATCCGGACACCCTCAATCAGCCCCAGCATTTT	CATSDPDTLNQPQHF
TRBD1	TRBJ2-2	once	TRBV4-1	TGCGCCAGCAGCCAAGATGGGGGACAGGCTTCGTACACCGGGGAGCTGTTTTTT	CASSQDGGQASYTGELFF
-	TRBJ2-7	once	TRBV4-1	TGCGCCAGCAGCCAAGGAGGGAGCTACGAGCAGTACTTC	CASSQGGSYEQYF
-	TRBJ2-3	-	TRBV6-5	TGTGCCGGGAAGGAGGGCAGCACAGATACGCAGTATTTT	CAGKEGSTDTQYF
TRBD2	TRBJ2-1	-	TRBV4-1	TGCGCCAGCAGCCCAAAGGAACTAGCGGGGGGGGCATGGCAGTTCTTC	CASSPKELAGGAWQFF
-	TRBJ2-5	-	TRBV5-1	TGCGCCAGCAGCTTGAGGGGCAGGTCGAAAGAGACCCAGTACTTC	CASSLRGRSKETQYF
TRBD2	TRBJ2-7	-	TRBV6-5	TGTGCCTCTGGACTAGCGGGGGCCTACGAGCAGTACTTC	CASGLAGAYEQYF
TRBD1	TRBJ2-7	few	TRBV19	TGTGCCAGTAGTACCCGACAGGGGGGGAAGTACTTC	CASSTRQGGKYF
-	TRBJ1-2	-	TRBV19	TGTGCCAGTAGGGAACTCCGAGGTGGCTACACCTTC	CASRELRGGYTF
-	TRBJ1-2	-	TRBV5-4	TGTGCCAGCAGCTTTGACGGACAGTCATCTGCCTTTGGCTACACCTTC	CASSFDGQSSAFGYTF
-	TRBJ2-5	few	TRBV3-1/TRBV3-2	TGTGCCAGCAGCCAAGGGCCGTACCAAGAGACCCAGTACTTC	CASSQGPYQETQYF
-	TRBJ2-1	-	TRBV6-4	TGTGCCAGCAGTGGAGGGCTTGAGCAGTTCTTC	CASSGGLEQFF
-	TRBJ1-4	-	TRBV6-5	TGTGCCAGCACCACTACGAATGAAAAACTGTTTTTT	CASTTTNEKLFF
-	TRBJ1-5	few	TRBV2	TGTGCCAGCAGTCTATCCGACAGAAATCAGCCCCAGCATTTT	CASSLSDRNQPQHF
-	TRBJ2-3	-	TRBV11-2	TGTGCCAGCAGCTTAGTGTTGCGGAGCACAGATACGCAGTATTTT	CASSLVLRSTDTQYF
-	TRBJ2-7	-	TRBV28	TGTGCCAGCAGTCCCTCTGGGAGCTCCTACGAGCAGTACTTC	CASSPSGSSYEQYF
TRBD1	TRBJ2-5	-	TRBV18	TGTGCCAGCTCACCACTTCACAGGGGAGAGACCCAGTACTTC	CASSPLHRGETQYF
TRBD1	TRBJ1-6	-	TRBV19	TGTGCCAGTAGAACGGGACAGACTTATAATTCACCCCTCCACTTT	CASRTGQTYNSPLHF
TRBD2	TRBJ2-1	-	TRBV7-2	TGTGCCAGCAGCTTAGCGCAAGCGGGAGGGCCTAGGTTCTTC	CASSLAQAGGPRFF
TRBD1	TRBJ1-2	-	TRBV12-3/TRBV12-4	TGTGCCAGCAGGCAGACAGGGTATGGCTACACCTTC	CASRQTGYGYTF
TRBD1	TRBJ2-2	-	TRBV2	TGTGCCAGCAGTACAGGGGCGAACACCGGGGAGCTGTTTTTT	CASSTGANTGELFF
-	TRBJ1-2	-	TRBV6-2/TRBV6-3	TGTGCCAGCAGTTACTCGAGAACAGACTATGGCTACACCTTC	CASSYSRTDYGYTF
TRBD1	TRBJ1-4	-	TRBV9	TGTGCCAGCAGCGTACAGGGGGCGGGAGAAAAACTGTTTTTT	CASSVQGAGEKLFF
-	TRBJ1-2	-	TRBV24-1	TGTGCCACCAGTGCTTATGACAAGAACTATGGCTACACCTTC	CATSAYDKNYGYTF
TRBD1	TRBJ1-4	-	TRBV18	TGTGCCAGCTCACCACTCACAGGGACAGTTAATGAAAAACTGTTTTTT	CASSPLTGTVNEKLFF
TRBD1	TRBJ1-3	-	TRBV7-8	TGTGCCAGCAGCGACACAGGGGCGGGAAACACCATATATTTT	CASSDTGAGNTIYF
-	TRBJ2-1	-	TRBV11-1	TGTGCCAGCAGCTTAGTCGGGTGGAGAGAGCAGTTCTTC	CASSLVGWREQFF
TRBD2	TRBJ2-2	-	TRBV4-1	TGCGCCAGCAGCCTGGGACTAGCAGCCACCGGGGAGCTGTTTTTT	CASSLGLAATGELFF
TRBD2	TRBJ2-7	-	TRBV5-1	TGCGCCAGCAGCAAACCGGGACTAGCGGGAGCGACCTACGAGCAGTACTTC	CASSKPGLAGATYEQYF
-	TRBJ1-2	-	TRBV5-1	TGCGCCAGCAGCATAGCCTCAGGGGTCGATGGCTACACCTTC	CASSIASGVDGYTF
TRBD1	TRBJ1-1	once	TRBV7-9	TGTGCCAGCCAAGGTCAGGGGGCAACTGAAGCTTTCTTT	CASQGQGATEAFF